This T cell receptor (beta chain) was sequenced in a study of read filtering for tumor transcriptome and immune sequencing. For this clonotype: A much larger clonotype is one base distant, so this may be a read error.

There are 15 residues in the CDR3. The V gene lost 5 bases and the J gene lost 0 bases, with 14 bases spanning the gap. Germline CDR1 is SGHTA and CDR2 is FQGTGA. This library used roughly 400 ng RNA and molecular barcoded adaptors spanning alpha/delta and beta/gamma chains. TCRdb fed the reads into MiXCR, producing one record per CDR3 protein. The sample includes some 38,000 distinct CDR3 sequences, 14% of them seen just once. The TCR comes from a donor over 35 with multiple myeloma. The gene calls are TRBV7-3 and TRBJ2-7; a possible D gene is TRBD1 (6 bases). The sample taken for sequencing was a population of CD138-negative cells sorted from bone marrow. CDR3 protein: CASSVDTGHSYEQYF. DNA of the CDR3: TGTGCCAGCAGCGTGGACACAGGGCACTCCTACGAGCAGTACTTC.